The 32 T cell receptor beta chains in this list originate from one sample, sequenced in a study of blood T cell repertoires in COVID-19. Sequenced by immunoSEQ multiplex PCR; TCRdb stores in-frame clones only, minus some. The sample records about 94,000 clones, around 90% being singletons. Sequenced: peripheral blood. The receptors here all came from a woman older than 75 with acute or convalescent COVID-19.

The chain links TRBV9 to TRBJ2-2; D might be TRBD1 (6 bases). Trimming removed 4 bases from V and 1 base from J, with 17 bases in between. The CDR3 loop spans 17 amino acids. Per the germline V gene, CDR1 is SGDLS and CDR2 is YYNGEE. The CDR3 sequence is CASSPRAGTRNTGELFF. As DNA, the CDR3 is TGTGCCAGCAGCCCCCGGGCCGGGACAAGGAACACCGGGGAGCTGTTTTTT.

This rearrangement joins TRBV29-1 to TRBJ2-1; D is ambiguous. Looked up from germline, CDR1 is SQVTM and CDR2 is ANQGSEA. V lost 4 bases to trimming and J lost 5 bases, with 9 bases between them. This CDR3 contains 12 residues. The CDR3 here is CSVGPHDNEQFF. In DNA form, the CDR3 reads TGCAGCGTTGGGCCCCATGACAATGAGCAGTTCTTC.

This sequence joins TRBV3-1 (or the pseudogene TRBV3-2) and TRBJ1-1; D is possibly TRBD1 (6 bases). The CDR3 contains 11 residues. Between the trimmed V and J ends, which lost 7 bases and 10 bases, there was a span of 13 bases. The germline gives CDR1 LGHDT, CDR2 YNNKEL (reference sequence). CDR3 sequence (DNA): TGTGCCAGCAAGGGGGTGGCGGCAGCTTTCTTT. Translation gives CASKGVAAAFF.

The V call is TRBV7-2, the J call TRBJ1-5, with D maybe TRBD1 (5 bases). V lost 2 bases to trimming and J lost 1 base, with 18 bases between them. Germline CDR1 SGHTA, CDR2 FQGNSA. The CDR3 length is 18 residues. CDR3 in DNA: TGTGCCAGCAGCTTATTGGCAGGGTTAGTAAGGAGCAATCAGCCCCAGCATTTT. Translating it yields CASSLLAGLVRSNQPQHF.

The chain recombines TRBV2 with TRBJ2-1, with D uncertain. Trimming removed 9 bases from V and 5 bases from J, with 8 bases in between. The CDR3 extends over 11 amino acids. Germline CDR1 reads SNHLY; CDR2 reads FYNNEI. CDR3 in DNA: TGTGCCAGTACCGAGGACAATGAGCAGTTCTTC. Protein sequence: CASTEDNEQFF.

V and J are TRBV11-2 and TRBJ2-3; D ambiguous. Germline V CDR1 and CDR2: SGHAT, FQNNGV. This CDR3 spans 13 amino acids. The ends were cut back, 3 bases at V and 4 bases at J, with 8 bases in the middle. The CDR3 nucleotides are TGTGCCAGCAGCTTGAGTTTAGCAGATACGCAGTATTTT. As protein: CASSLSLADTQYF.

The chain employs TRBV10-3 and TRBJ1-6; 9 nucleotides align to TRBD1. The CDR3 extends over 15 amino acids. CDR1 and CDR2 (germline): ENHRY, SYGVKD. The junction had 6 bases not matched to a gene; V was cut back by 4 bases and J by 8 bases. This CDR3 is CAISVWDREDSPLHF. The CDR3 nucleotides are TGTGCCATCAGTGTCTGGGACAGGGAGGATTCACCCCTCCACTTT.

V is TRBV11-2 and J is TRBJ1-1; 7 nucleotides agree with TRBD1. V gave up 3 bases and J gave up 12 bases; unmatched junction bases: 4. CDR1 is SGHAT and CDR2 is FQNNGV in the germline V gene. CDR3 length equals 11 residues. CDR3 bases: TGTGCCAGCAGCTTTAGACAGGGTACTTTCTTT. Its translation is CASSFRQGTFF. The whole variable domain, filled in from reference TRBV11-2 and TRBJ1-1, reads EAGVAQSPRYKIIEKRQSVAFWCNPISGHATLYWYQQILGQGPKLLIQFQNNGVVDDSQLPKDRFSAERLKGVDSTLKIQPAKLEDSAVYLCASSFRQGTFFGQGTRLTVV.

The chain links TRBV5-1 to TRBJ1-4; 8 positions agree with TRBD1. CDR1 is SGHRS, CDR2 YFSETQ, per germline. Germline trimming cut 1 base from V and 6 bases from J; bases unmatched to any gene: 2. CDR3 size: 14 residues. The CDR3 DNA follows: TGCGCCAGCAGCTTGCAGGGGGCGGATGAAAAACTGTTTTTT. Translated: CASSLQGADEKLFF.

This chain links TRBV5-1 with TRBJ2-3; 8 bases are shared with TRBD2. CDR1 is SGHRS, CDR2 YFSETQ, per germline. Trimming took 0 bases from V and 7 from J; bases not matched to a gene: 10. The CDR3 covers 16 residues. Here the CDR3 reads CASSLESGSVLHTQYF. CDR3 coding DNA: TGCGCCAGCAGCTTGGAAAGCGGGAGTGTTCTCCATACGCAGTATTTT.

In this sample, this clone turned up a few times. The genes are TRBV6-5 and TRBJ2-2, with D possibly being TRBD2 (6 bases). Germline lookup yields CDR1 MNHEY and CDR2 SVGAGI. The V and J ends lost 10 bases and 2 bases respectively, with 14 bases between them. The CDR3 spans 14 residues. CDR3 sequence (DNA): TGTGCCATCCGGGGTAGCGGCAACACCGGGGAGCTGTTTTTT. This translates into CAIRGSGNTGELFF.

This rearrangement joins TRBV5-6 to TRBJ1-2, with D possibly being TRBD1 (6 bases). Germline assignment: CDR1 SGHDT and CDR2 YYEEEE. CDR3 length equals 14 residues. V was cut by 2 bases and J by 6 bases, with 14 bases left in between. The CDR3 reads CASSFSQGWNGYTF. As DNA, the CDR3 is TGTGCCAGCAGCTTCTCTCAGGGGTGGAATGGCTACACCTTC. Drawing the rest from reference TRBV5-6 and TRBJ1-2, the complete variable domain is DAGVTQSPTHLIKTRGQQVTLRCSPKSGHDTVSWYQQALGQGPQFIFQYYEEEERQRGNFPDRFSGHQFPNYSSELNVNALLLGDSALYLCASSFSQGWNGYTFGSGTRLTVV.

The chain links TRBV11-2 to TRBJ2-2; the D is unclear. The CDR3 runs 19 residues. Trimming pared 0 bases from V and 0 bases from J, leaving 17 bases between. Germline CDR1 is SGHAT and CDR2 is FQNNGV. CDR3: CASSLDPYLGSTNTGELFF. The CDR3 DNA reads TGTGCCAGCAGCTTAGATCCATACCTAGGATCCACGAACACCGGGGAGCTGTTTTTT.

V and J are TRBV30 and TRBJ1-2, with D hard to call. The CDR3 sequence is 14 residues long. Trimming left V 2 bases short and J 8 bases short, with 18 bases between. Germline CDR1 GTSNPN, CDR2 SVGIG (reference sequence). CDR3 nucleotide sequence: TGTGCCTGGAGTTCAGACACCCATTTGAAGGGCTACACCTTC. It encodes CAWSSDTHLKGYTF.

The gene calls are TRBV30 and TRBJ1-2; the match to TRBD1 covers 7 bases. CDR3 length: 15 residues. The germline V gene encodes CDR1 GTSNPN and CDR2 SVGIG (reference sequence). The junction had 12 bases not matched to a gene; V was cut back by 2 bases and J by 6 bases. The chain's CDR3 is CAWSLQGVLGNGYTF. As DNA, the CDR3 is TGTGCCTGGAGTCTCCAGGGGGTCCTCGGGAATGGCTACACCTTC. Complete variable domain (other parts from reference TRBV30 and TRBJ1-2): SQTIHQWPATLVQPVGSPLSLECTVEGTSNPNLYWYRQAAGRGLQLLFYSVGIGQISSEVPQNLSASRPQDRQFILSSKKLLLSDSGFYLCAWSLQGVLGNGYTFGSGTRLTVV.

This clone has only a few counts. The chain links TRBV27 to TRBJ1-1; tentative D call: TRBD1 (5 bases). The CDR3 is 16 residues long. The germline V gene has CDR1 MNHEY and CDR2 SMNVEV (reference sequence). The ends were cut back, 4 bases at V and 5 bases at J, with 20 bases in the middle. As DNA, the CDR3 is TGTGCCAGCAGTTCTAGACTCGGGGGTGGGTCGACTGAAGCTTTCTTT. Amino acids: CASSSRLGGGSTEAFF.

This clone was counted a few times. This chain links TRBV18 with TRBJ1-2; D may be TRBD1 (6 bases). This CDR3 contains 15 residues. Germline values: CDR1 KGHSH, CDR2 LQKENI. Between the trimmed V and J ends, which lost 2 bases and 2 bases, there was a span of 12 bases. DNA of the CDR3: TGTGCCAGCTCACCAAACAGGGATGGGAACTATGGCTACACCTTC. It specifies CASSPNRDGNYGYTF.

This clone turned up a few times. The genes are TRBV5-5 and TRBJ1-6; D may be TRBD1 (5 bases). Germline V lookup: CDR1 SGHKS, CDR2 YYEKEE (reference sequence). V was clipped by 2 bases and J by 6 bases, with 9 bases between them. The CDR3 loop spans 14 amino acids. The CDR3 sequence: CASSLGQTNSPLHF. CDR3 in DNA: TGTGCCAGCAGCTTAGGACAAACTAATTCACCCCTCCACTTT. The variable domain in full, completed from reference TRBV5-5 and TRBJ1-6, reads DAGVTQSPTHLIKTRGQQVTLRCSPISGHKSVSWYQQVLGQGPQFIFQYYEKEERGRGNFPDRFSARQFPNYSSELNVNALLLGDSALYLCASSLGQTNSPLHFGNGTRLTVT.

The chain carries TRBV5-4 and TRBJ2-5, with 7 nucleotides matching TRBD1. The CDR3 spans 13 residues. Germline V gene sequence: CDR1 SGHNT, CDR2 YYREEE (reference sequence). Trimming took 4 bases from V and 9 from J; bases not matched to a gene: 9. CDR3 bases: TGTGCCAGCAGCACTGGACAGGTGGGAGCCCAGTACTTC. Its protein product is CASSTGQVGAQYF.

The V call is TRBV19, the J call TRBJ2-2; maybe TRBD2 (5 bases). V lost 6 bases, J lost 0 bases, and 8 bases lay in between. Germline V CDR1 and CDR2: LNHDA, SQIVND (reference sequence). The length of the CDR3 is 14 residues. CDR3 protein: CASRPGSNTGELFF. CDR3 nucleotides: TGTGCCAGTAGGCCGGGATCGAACACCGGGGAGCTGTTTTTT.

V usage is TRBV23-1 and J usage is TRBJ2-7; D uncertain. TRBV23-1 belongs to the ORF category, with a function that is uncertain. The CDR3 is 18 residues long. Deletions cut 0 bases from V and 6 bases from J, with 24 bases between. CDR3 DNA: TGCGCCAGCAGTCAATCGGTAAACTCAATATATTTCCCTAGCGAGCAGTACTTC. It translates to CASSQSVNSIYFPSEQYF.

This clone has only a few counts. This chain joins TRBV5-5 and TRBJ1-5; 9 nucleotides line up with TRBD1. V dropped 0 bases and J dropped 6; count of bases not matched to a gene: 7. The CDR3 loop spans 16 amino acids. Looked up from germline, CDR1 is SGHKS and CDR2 is YYEKEE (reference sequence). The CDR3 DNA sequence: TGTGCCAGCAGCTTGGGACAGGGGGTTGGTAGTCAGCCCCAGCATTTT. It yields the protein CASSLGQGVGSQPQHF.

This clone was detected only once. The chain links TRBV6-1 to TRBJ1-6; 10 bases line up with TRBD1. The ends lost 4 bases at V and 9 bases at J; junction bases unmatched: 9. The CDR3 contains 16 residues. The germline V gene encodes CDR1 MNHNS and CDR2 SASEGT. For the CDR3, the DNA is TGTGCCAGCAGTGCCCAGGGACAGGGGTTATCTTCACCCCTCCACTTT. Protein product: CASSAQGQGLSSPLHF.

The chain recombines TRBV30 with TRBJ2-3; 11 bases agree with TRBD2. With 1 base clipped from V and 2 bases from J, the junction kept 5 bases outside the gene matches. The V gene's germline CDR1 is GTSNPN and CDR2 SVGIG (reference sequence). This CDR3 is built from 16 residues. The CDR3 is CAWSDPSGGTTDTQYF. The CDR3 DNA reads TGTGCCTGGAGTGATCCTAGCGGGGGGACCACAGATACGCAGTATTTT.

The CDR3 sequence is CASSSTLLAGGADTQYF. The CDR3 coding sequence is TGTGCCAGCAGCTCCACACTACTAGCGGGAGGGGCAGATACGCAGTATTTT. This sequence joins TRBV5-4 and TRBJ2-3; 13 nucleotides agree with TRBD2. The germline CDR1 and CDR2 sequences are SGHNT and YYREEE (reference sequence). This CDR3 has 17 amino acids. Germline trimming cut 3 bases from V and 4 bases from J; bases unmatched to any gene: 8. Full variable domain (rest looked up from reference TRBV5-4 and TRBJ2-3): ETGVTQSPTHLIKTRGQQVTLRCSSQSGHNTVSWYQQALGQGPQFIFQYYREEENGRGNFPPRFSGLQFPNYSSELNVNALELDDSALYLCASSSTLLAGGADTQYFGPGTRLTVL.

J is TRBJ2-2 and V is TRBV30; TRBD1 aligns across 9 bases. In germline, CDR1 is GTSNPN, CDR2 SVGIG (reference sequence). The CDR3 has 14 amino acids. The trim removed 3 bases at V and 4 bases at J, leaving 3 bases unmatched. The CDR3 region is CAWSSGQGTGELFF. CDR3 coding DNA: TGTGCCTGGAGCTCGGGACAGGGCACCGGGGAGCTGTTTTTT.

This chain connects TRBV19 to TRBJ2-2; 10 bases map to TRBD1. J lost 6 bases, V lost 5 bases, and 12 bases had no gene match. The CDR3 is 17 amino acids. CDR1 and CDR2 (germline): LNHDA, SQIVND (reference sequence). The CDR3 nucleotides read TGTGCCAGTAGTGTCCACCGGGACAGGGGTTATTCCGGGGAGCTGTTTTTT. It translates to CASSVHRDRGYSGELFF.

The J gene is TRBJ1-6, the V gene TRBV6-5, with 9 positions matching TRBD1. CDR3 length: 15 residues. Unmatched junction bases numbered 7, after V lost 6 bases and J lost 7 bases. CDR1 and CDR2 (germline): MNHEY, SVGAGI. This CDR3 reads CASRQRDRENSPLHF. The CDR3 nucleotides read TGTGCCAGCAGGCAGAGGGACAGGGAAAATTCACCCCTCCACTTT.

The rearrangement joins TRBV27 to TRBJ2-3; TRBD2 matches 14 bases. The trim removed 4 bases at V and 4 bases at J, leaving 10 bases unmatched. Germline V gene lookup returns CDR1 MNHEY and CDR2 SMNVEV (reference sequence). The CDR3 sequence is 18 residues long. The CDR3 DNA reads as TGTGCCAGCAGTTCCCCTCCCGGACTAGCGGGAGGTTCAGATACGCAGTATTTT. Encoded protein: CASSSPPGLAGGSDTQYF.

The chain recombines TRBV18 with TRBJ2-6; 12 positions match TRBD1. V lost 3 bases, J lost 2 bases, and 5 bases stayed unmatched. The CDR3 sequence is 18 residues long. Germline assignment: CDR1 KGHSH and CDR2 LQKENI. The CDR3 DNA sequence: TGTGCCAGCTCACCGCTCGGGACAGGGGGCACTGGGGCCAACGTCCTGACTTTC. It codes for CASSPLGTGGTGANVLTF.

The chain is built from TRBV6-5 and TRBJ1-5; no clear D. Germline loops: CDR1 MNHEY, CDR2 SVGAGI. The CDR3 has 14 amino acids. Trimming pared 4 bases from V and 4 bases from J, leaving 11 bases between. CDR3 nucleotide sequence: TGTGCCAGCAGTTTTGACTTATTTAATCAGCCCCAGCATTTT. It is translated as CASSFDLFNQPQHF.

The rearrangement joins TRBV29-1 to TRBJ2-5; 9 positions agree with TRBD2. With V trimmed by 5 bases and J by 3 bases, 10 bases remained unmatched. Germline CDR1 and CDR2: SQVTM and ANQGSEA. The CDR3 length is 15 residues. The CDR3 DNA reads TGCAGCGTTAATCATATTAGCGGGGGAAAAGAGACCCAGTACTTC. As protein: CSVNHISGGKETQYF.